These T cell receptor beta chains were read from a single sample in a study of shared clonotypes between healthy human individuals. This table comes from immunoSEQ multiplex PCR, and its TCRdb copy is limited to in-frame clones, with some not included. The sample lists 450,000 to 600,000 clones, 79% occurring once. The material sequenced was PBMCs. Receptors were obtained from a woman aged 35 to 49 in good health. Some clones in this sample may be carry-over from other donors' samples. CDR3s include the opening cysteine and the closing phenylalanine or tryptophan. A D gene is named only where the DNA matches it firmly. The size field is filled for only some rows; it gives once, few, many or a size class.

J gene,clone size,V gene,D gene,CDR3 DNA,CDR3 protein
TRBJ1-2,NA,TRBV30,NA,TGTGCCTGGAGCGGTGGAGGGGGGCAAGGCTATGGCTACACCTTC,CAWSGGGGQGYGYTF
TRBJ1-2,NA,TRBV6-6,TRBD1,TGTGCCAGCAGCCGTAATCAGGGGGCTGAGTATGGCTACACCTTC,CASSRNQGAEYGYTF
TRBJ1-2,once,TRBV19,TRBD1,TGTGCCAGTAGTATAAGGATGGGACAGGGGAATGGCTACACCTTC,CASSIRMGQGNGYTF
TRBJ1-1,NA,TRBV9,NA,TGTGCCAGCAGCGTAGGCGGGGGCTCGGGCACTGAAGCTTTCTTT,CASSVGGGSGTEAFF
TRBJ2-2,once,TRBV6-1,NA,TGTGCCAGCAGTGCGATAACCGGTAGGGGCGGGGAGCTGTTTTTT,CASSAITGRGGELFF
TRBJ1-1,once,TRBV28,TRBD1,TGTGCCAGCAGGGGGAGTTCGGGACAGGGGACACCGAACACTGAAGCTTTCTTT,CASRGSSGQGTPNTEAFF
TRBJ2-5,NA,TRBV7-9,NA,TGTGCCAGCAGCTTAACACCCCGCGAGACCCAGTACTTC,CASSLTPRETQYF
TRBJ1-2,NA,TRBV2,NA,TGTGCCAGCAGTGAAGTCTTAGGGGCCGGCCCCTATGGCTACACCTTC,CASSEVLGAGPYGYTF
TRBJ2-5,few,TRBV27,TRBD1,TGTGCCAGCAGTTTAATGGGGACAGGGGGAGAGACCCAGTACTTC,CASSLMGTGGETQYF
TRBJ1-1,NA,TRBV2,NA,TGTGCCAGCAGTGAGGGGGGGTTCACCACTGAAGCTTTCTTT,CASSEGGFTTEAFF
TRBJ1-3,NA,TRBV4-2,NA,TGTGCCAGCAGCCCGGATCGCAGCTCTGGAAACACCATATATTTT,CASSPDRSSGNTIYF
TRBJ2-7,NA,TRBV10-3,TRBD1,TGTGCCAGTCACCTGACAGGGGGCCTTGGTGTGCAGTACTTC,CASHLTGGLGVQYF
TRBJ2-7,NA,TRBV15,NA,TGTGCCACCAGCAGAGATAGAAGCTCCTACGAGCAGTACTTC,CATSRDRSSYEQYF
TRBJ1-5,few,TRBV19,TRBD1,TGTGCCAGTAGTCACGGAGGGGGCAGACAGCCCCAGCATTTT,CASSHGGGRQPQHF
TRBJ2-4,NA,TRBV2,NA,TGTGCCAGCCGCAGCCAGGCGAACAAAAACATTCAGTACTTC,CASRSQANKNIQYF
TRBJ2-6,NA,TRBV28,NA,TGTGCCAGCAGTTTATGGGGGAGAGGTCCTGGGGCCAACGTCCTGACTTTC,CASSLWGRGPGANVLTF
TRBJ2-7,NA,TRBV30,NA,TGTGCCTGGAAATTCAGCCACTTATCCTACGAGCAGTACTTC,CAWKFSHLSYEQYF
TRBJ1-1,once,TRBV9,NA,TGTGCCAGCAGCCCCACCTTGAACACTGAAGCTTTCTTT,CASSPTLNTEAFF
TRBJ1-2,NA,TRBV7-6,NA,TGTGCCAGCAGCTTAGCGCGGGGGTATGGCTACACCTTC,CASSLARGYGYTF
TRBJ2-7,once,TRBV11-2,NA,TGTGCCAGCAGCTTAGGGGACTTCACCTACGAGCAGTACTTC,CASSLGDFTYEQYF
TRBJ1-2,NA,TRBV5-1,NA,TGCGCCAGCAGCCCCGGGGCAGGGCTTGACTATGGCTACACCTTC,CASSPGAGLDYGYTF
TRBJ2-2,NA,TRBV5-4,NA,TGTGCCAGCAGCCCGTTTAACACCGGGGAGCTGTTTTTT,CASSPFNTGELFF
TRBJ2-2,NA,TRBV4-3,TRBD1,TGCGCCAGCAGCCGATCCGGGACAGGGGACACCGGGGAGCTGTTTTTT,CASSRSGTGDTGELFF
TRBJ2-1,once,TRBV5-4,TRBD2,TGTGCCAGCAGCACCGATGGGGTAGCGGGGGTAAAATACAATGAGCAGTTCTTC,CASSTDGVAGVKYNEQFF
TRBJ2-1,NA,TRBV7-3,NA,TGTGCCAGCAGCTTAAAAGGGGCAGAGAGCTCCTACAATGAGCAGTTCTTC,CASSLKGAESSYNEQFF
TRBJ2-7,NA,TRBV29-1,TRBD2,TGCAGCGTTGAAGTCCGTAGCGGGAGCCCAATGAAGGGCGAGCAGTACTTC,CSVEVRSGSPMKGEQYF
TRBJ2-2,NA,TRBV2,NA,TGTGCCAGCAGTGCATTGGCCTTCCAGAACACCGGGGAGCTGTTTTTT,CASSALAFQNTGELFF
TRBJ1-2,once,TRBV6-1,NA,TGTGCCAGCAGGCTGACAGGCCCGGGTGGCTACACCTTC,CASRLTGPGGYTF
TRBJ2-5,NA,TRBV18,TRBD1,TGTGCCAGCTCACCAAGGGGCAGGGGGGAGACCCAGTACTTC,CASSPRGRGETQYF
TRBJ2-1,NA,TRBV7-3,TRBD2,TGTGCCAGCAGCTCCGTCCCTACGGGACTAGTAGACAATGAGCAGTTCTTC,CASSSVPTGLVDNEQFF
TRBJ2-7,NA,TRBV21-1,NA,TGTGCCAGCAGCAAAGCGCGGGAGGAGACCTACGAGCAGTACTTC,CASSKAREETYEQYF
TRBJ2-7,NA,TRBV5-4,NA,TGTGCCAGCAGCTTGTCGGAAAACCTACGGGAGCAGTACTTC,CASSLSENLREQYF
TRBJ2-3,once,TRBV4-2,NA,TGTGCCAGCAGCAATAGGAGAGGGAGCACAGATACGCAGTATTTT,CASSNRRGSTDTQYF
TRBJ2-5,once,TRBV5-6,TRBD2,TGTGCCAGCAGCTCCCCGACTAGCGGGAGGGCCACGGAGACCCAGTACTTC,CASSSPTSGRATETQYF
TRBJ1-3,NA,TRBV29-1,NA,TGCAGCGTTGGCAACGCAGCTGGAAACACCATATATTTT,CSVGNAAGNTIYF
TRBJ1-4,few,TRBV11-2,TRBD1,TGTGCCAGCAGCCTTCATGGGACAGGGGTTGAAAAACTGTTTTTT,CASSLHGTGVEKLFF
TRBJ2-3,NA,TRBV7-9,TRBD1,TGTGCCAGCAGCCGGACAGGGGGTTTGGGGAGCACAGATACGCAGTATTTT,CASSRTGGLGSTDTQYF
TRBJ2-3,NA,TRBV13,TRBD2,TGTGCCAGCAGCCCCAGCTCCGGACTAGTAAGCACAGATACGCAGTATTTT,CASSPSSGLVSTDTQYF
TRBJ1-2,NA,TRBV7-2,NA,TGTGCCAGCAGTCAGATCTATGGCTACACCTTC,CASSQIYGYTF
TRBJ2-3,NA,TRBV2,TRBD2,TGTGCCAGCAGTCCGACTAGCGGGAGGATTAGCACAGATACGCAGTATTTT,CASSPTSGRISTDTQYF
TRBJ1-4,NA,TRBV19,NA,TGTGCCACCCGGGACGTCCTTGGGGGAAAACTGTTTTTT,CATRDVLGGKLFF
TRBJ2-3,NA,TRBV5-1,NA,TGCGCCAGCACCCAACGTATGGGAAGCACAGATACGCAGTATTTT,CASTQRMGSTDTQYF
TRBJ2-7,NA,TRBV7-6,NA,TGTGCCAGCAGCGTCGGGACTGCGAGCTCCTACGAGCAGTACTTC,CASSVGTASSYEQYF
TRBJ2-2,NA,TRBV4-1,TRBD2,TGCGCCAGCAGCCAAGCGGGACTAGCGGGAGTAGGCACCGGGGAGCTGTTTTTT,CASSQAGLAGVGTGELFF
TRBJ2-7,once,TRBV28,TRBD2,TGTGCCAGTCAAGGACTAGCGGGAGGGCCCTACGAGCAGTACTTC,CASQGLAGGPYEQYF
TRBJ2-7,NA,TRBV2,NA,TGTGCCAGCGTTTCATCCCCGTCCTACGAGCAGTACTTC,CASVSSPSYEQYF
TRBJ2-7,NA,TRBV4-1,TRBD1,TGCGCCAGCAGCCAAGAGATAACAGGGGGTAACGAGCAGTACTTC,CASSQEITGGNEQYF
TRBJ2-7,few,TRBV18,NA,TGTGCCAGCTCACCACCCAGGGGGGTAAACGAGCAGTACTTC,CASSPPRGVNEQYF